The 25 T cell receptor beta chains given below trace back to one sample, sequenced in a study of blood T cell repertoires in COVID-19. Here immunoSEQ multiplex PCR was the method, and the copy in TCRdb shows in-frame clones only, minus some. The repertoire holds around 150,000 clones, with around nine tenths as singletons. Material for sequencing was peripheral blood. Source of these receptors: a human donor in a cohort sampled during active COVID-19.

The J gene is TRBJ2-7, the V gene TRBV11-2, with 11 bases matching TRBD2. The V gene's germline CDR1 is SGHAT and CDR2 FQNNGV. Trimming took 6 bases from V and 1 from J; bases not matched to a gene: 5. The CDR3 spans 15 residues. The CDR3 region is CASSPRTSGSYEQYF. The CDR3 region has the DNA TGTGCCAGCAGTCCTAGGACTAGCGGGTCCTACGAGCAGTACTTC.

This clone was found a few times. This sample also contains other DNA sequences that code for the same CDR3. V usage is TRBV30 and J usage is TRBJ1-1, with no clear D. Deletions cut 2 bases from V and 0 bases from J, with 7 bases between. Germline lookup yields CDR1 GTSNPN and CDR2 SVGIG (reference sequence). This CDR3 contains 13 residues. DNA for the CDR3: TGTGCCTGGAGTCTAACGGTGAACACTGAAGCTTTCTTT. Translated: CAWSLTVNTEAFF. Together with reference TRBV30 and TRBJ1-1, the CDR3 gives the full variable domain: SQTIHQWPATLVQPVGSPLSLECTVEGTSNPNLYWYRQAAGRGLQLLFYSVGIGQISSEVPQNLSASRPQDRQFILSSKKLLLSDSGFYLCAWSLTVNTEAFFGQGTRLTVV.

Here the CDR3 reads CASSLGLATDTQYF. Written as DNA, the CDR3 is TGTGCCAGCAGTCTAGGACTAGCTACAGATACGCAGTATTTT. This chain connects TRBV2 to TRBJ2-3, with 8 bases matching TRBD2. The J segment lost 3 bases and the V segment lost 5 bases, leaving 4 bases of the junction unmatched. Germline CDR1 SNHLY, CDR2 FYNNEI. CDR3 size: 14 residues.

J is TRBJ2-1 and V is TRBV5-1; D is unclear. CDR3 size: 15 residues. Germline V CDR1 and CDR2: SGHRS, YFSETQ. V lost 4 bases, J lost 7 bases, and 18 bases lay in between. The CDR3 loop reads CASSPSAVPGNEQFF. CDR3 DNA sequence: TGCGCCAGCAGCCCCTCCGCGGTCCCCGGAAATGAGCAGTTCTTC.

The chain uses TRBV19 and TRBJ2-7, with TRBD1 matching 8 bases. The V and J ends lost 0 bases and 5 bases, in that order; junction bases with no gene match: 3. This CDR3 spans 14 amino acids. Germline CDR1 and CDR2: LNHDA and SQIVND (reference sequence). The CDR3, as DNA: TGTGCCAGTAGTATAGATCGACAGGGGAACGAGCAGTACTTC. Protein: CASSIDRQGNEQYF.

V is TRBV2 and J is TRBJ2-5, with D unclear. CDR1 and CDR2 from the germline V gene are SNHLY and FYNNEI. The CDR3 spans 11 residues. The V end lost 5 bases, the J end lost 4 bases, and 5 bases lay between the germline ends. The DNA of the CDR3 is TGTGCCAGCAGTCTAGGAGAGACCCAGTACTTC. Translating gives CASSLGETQYF. The entire variable domain, with the rest obtained from reference TRBV2 and TRBJ2-5, is as follows: EPEVTQTPSHQVTQMGQEVILRCVPISNHLYFYWYRQILGQKVEFLVSFYNNEISEKSEIFDDQFSVERPDGSNFTLKIRSTKLEDSAMYFCASSLGETQYFGPGTRLLVL.

The rearrangement uses TRBV14 and TRBJ1-3; D remains ambiguous. Deletions cut 1 base from V and 3 bases from J, with 10 bases between. The CDR3 covers 15 residues. Germline V gene sequence: CDR1 SGHDN, CDR2 FVKESK. CDR3: CASSQGELLGNTIYF. Here the CDR3 DNA reads TGTGCCAGCAGCCAAGGCGAGCTGCTTGGAAACACCATATATTTT.

V is TRBV5-1 and J is TRBJ1-1; D is possibly TRBD1 (6 bases). Germline loops: CDR1 SGHRS, CDR2 YFSETQ. The CDR3 loop spans 15 amino acids. V was trimmed by 1 base and J by 4 bases, leaving 14 bases between them. This chain's CDR3 is CASSLKVQGSTEAFF. DNA for the CDR3: TGCGCCAGCAGCTTGAAGGTCCAGGGGAGCACTGAAGCTTTCTTT. Combining the CDR3 with reference TRBV5-1 and TRBJ1-1 gives the whole variable domain KAGVTQTPRYLIKTRGQQVTLSCSPISGHRSVSWYQQTPGQGLQFLFEYFSETQRNKGNFPGRFSGRQFSNSRSEMNVSTLELGDSALYLCASSLKVQGSTEAFFGQGTRLTVV.

This clone has a single count. This rearrangement joins TRBV7-3 to TRBJ2-4; TRBD1 agrees at 8 bases. CDR3 length: 14 residues. CDR1 and CDR2 from the germline V gene are SGHTA and FQGTGA. Trimming cost V 3 bases and J 4 bases; bases outside gene matches: 2. The DNA of the CDR3 is TGTGCCAGCAGCTTGGACAGGGCGAAAAACATTCAGTACTTC. This codes for CASSLDRAKNIQYF.

The V and J genes are TRBV4-1 and TRBJ1-2, with TRBD1 matching over 9 bases. The CDR3 consists of 16 residues. V trimming: 4 bases; J trimming: 2 bases; junction bases outside the gene matches: 8. Germline loops: CDR1 MGHRA, CDR2 YSYEKL. CDR3 bases: TGCGCCAGCAGCCCTCGACAGGGGGTATCCAACTATGGCTACACCTTC. This translates into CASSPRQGVSNYGYTF.

This chain uses TRBV18 with TRBJ2-3; tentative D call: TRBD2 (5 bases). Germline values: CDR1 KGHSH, CDR2 LQKENI. The CDR3 totals 19 residues. Trimming removed 3 bases at V and 3 bases at J, with 25 bases between. CDR3: CASSPRAVDGPAGTDTQYF. The CDR3, as DNA: TGTGCCAGCTCACCCCGAGCGGTCGATGGGCCCGCAGGAACAGATACGCAGTATTTT.

A single count supports this clone. This chain joins TRBV7-9 and TRBJ1-1, with 11 positions matching TRBD1. V lost 1 base to trimming and J lost 3 bases; unmatched junction nucleotides: 7. Germline V gene sequence: CDR1 SEHNR, CDR2 FQNEAQ (reference sequence). The CDR3 totals 17 residues. The CDR3 reads CASSLGAGQGAYTEAFF. The DNA of the CDR3 is TGTGCCAGCAGCTTAGGGGCTGGACAGGGGGCTTACACTGAAGCTTTCTTT.

This sequence joins TRBV29-1 and TRBJ2-1; TRBD1 aligns across 11 bases. The germline gives CDR1 SQVTM, CDR2 ANQGSEA. V shed 6 bases, J shed 1 base, and the junction held 5 bases outside the gene matches. The CDR3 extends over 15 amino acids. CDR3 protein: CSVPGQGVSYNEQFF. The CDR3 region has the DNA TGCAGCGTCCCGGGACAGGGGGTTTCCTACAATGAGCAGTTCTTC.

This chain links TRBV2 with TRBJ1-1; D might be TRBD1 (6 bases). Per the germline V gene, CDR1 is SNHLY and CDR2 is FYNNEI. Trimming cost V 2 bases and J 0 bases, with 7 bases left between them. This CDR3 contains 14 residues. For the CDR3, the DNA is TGTGCCAGCAGTGAAACAGGGCTGAACACTGAAGCTTTCTTT. Amino acids: CASSETGLNTEAFF.

The chain combines TRBV12-5 with TRBJ2-1, with 9 bases that match TRBD2. CDR1 and CDR2 (germline): LGHNT, FRNRAP. The V segment lost 7 bases and the J segment 2 bases; nucleotides outside the gene matches: 9. The CDR3 runs to 16 residues. Here the CDR3 reads CASATSGPSTYNEQFF. DNA for the CDR3: TGTGCTAGTGCTACTAGCGGGCCATCCACCTACAATGAGCAGTTCTTC.

This chain links TRBV3-1 (or the pseudogene TRBV3-2) with TRBJ2-6; 8 nucleotides match TRBD1. Unmatched junction bases numbered 4, after V lost 1 base and J lost 2 bases. The V gene's germline CDR1 is LGHDT and CDR2 YNNKEL (reference sequence). The CDR3 has 17 amino acids. The CDR3 bases are TGTGCCAGCAGCCAAGTCCTACAGGGGGCTGGGGCCAACGTCCTGACTTTC. Protein: CASSQVLQGAGANVLTF.

This chain links TRBV5-1 with TRBJ1-1; TRBD1 agrees at 9 bases. CDR1 is SGHRS and CDR2 is YFSETQ in the germline V gene. V trimming: 4 bases; J trimming: 3 bases; junction bases outside the gene matches: 7. The CDR3 totals 15 residues. CDR3: CASSPTDRGDTEAFF. In nucleotides, the CDR3 is TGCGCCAGCAGCCCGACGGACAGGGGTGACACTGAAGCTTTCTTT.

The J gene is TRBJ2-7, the V gene TRBV6-4; 10 bases agree with TRBD1. V dropped 10 bases and J dropped 2; count of bases not matched to a gene: 26. CDR1 is MRHNA and CDR2 is SNTAGT in the germline V gene. CDR3 length: 20 residues. The CDR3 sequence is CAIDRGLLWRRFPRAYEQYF. The CDR3 DNA reads TGTGCCATAGACAGGGGGCTTTTGTGGAGGAGGTTTCCGAGGGCCTACGAGCAGTACTTC.

This clone was detected only once. The genes are TRBV2 and TRBJ2-5; TRBD2 matches at 9 bases. From germline, CDR1 is SNHLY and CDR2 FYNNEI. CDR3 size: 16 residues. With 5 bases clipped from V and 0 bases from J, the junction kept 7 bases outside the gene matches. CDR3 in amino acids: CASSNIAGAHQETQYF. The CDR3, as DNA: TGTGCCAGCAGTAATATAGCGGGGGCCCACCAAGAGACCCAGTACTTC.

The chain joins TRBV14 to TRBJ1-2, with TRBD1 as a possible D gene (6 bases). Germline V gene sequence: CDR1 SGHDN, CDR2 FVKESK. Deletions cut 2 bases from V and 8 bases from J, with 12 bases between. The CDR3 loop spans 13 amino acids. CDR3 in amino acids: CASSQSRQGGYTF. CDR3 DNA sequence: TGTGCCAGCAGCCAAAGCCGCCAGGGGGGCTACACCTTC.

The CDR3 nucleotides are TGTGCCAGCAGCTTACCCTCCGGGACAGGGTACAATGAGCAGTTCTTC. This encodes CASSLPSGTGYNEQFF. This rearrangement joins TRBV7-6 to TRBJ2-1; TRBD1 agrees at 9 bases. Trimming cost V 2 bases and J 4 bases; bases outside gene matches: 6. Germline assignment: CDR1 SGHVS and CDR2 FNYEAQ. The CDR3 has 16 amino acids.

The V and J genes are TRBV9 and TRBJ2-2; a weak D match, TRBD1 (5 bases). This CDR3 spans 15 amino acids. The ends were cut back, 0 bases at V and 5 bases at J, with 11 bases in the middle. Germline V gives CDR1 SGDLS, CDR2 YYNGEE. CDR3 residues: CASSVEGHWTGELFF. The CDR3 DNA is TGTGCCAGCAGCGTAGAAGGACACTGGACCGGGGAGCTGTTTTTT.

The chain is built from TRBV27 and TRBJ2-7; the match to TRBD1 covers 7 bases. The CDR3 is 14 amino acids. J gave up 3 bases and V 8 bases, and 10 bases lay outside the gene matches. Germline values: CDR1 MNHEY, CDR2 SMNVEV (reference sequence). The CDR3 DNA reads as TGTGCCAGCGGACCGACAGGGTTCGGCTACGAGCAGTACTTC. Translated, it gives CASGPTGFGYEQYF.

V usage is TRBV28 and J usage is TRBJ1-1; 7 nucleotides line up with TRBD1. The trim removed 7 bases at V and 8 bases at J, leaving 7 bases unmatched. The germline V gene has CDR1 MDHEN and CDR2 SYDVKM. This CDR3 has 12 amino acids. The CDR3, as DNA: TGTGCCAGCACCTTACAGGGGTCAGAAGCTTTCTTT. It is translated as CASTLQGSEAFF.

This clone occurred once. The DNA for the CDR3 is TGTGCCAGCAGGGCCCCGGGACTAGCGGCCGGGGCCAACGTCCTGACTTTC. Its protein is CASRAPGLAAGANVLTF. The chain couples TRBV28 to TRBJ2-6; 11 positions match TRBD2. The V segment lost 6 bases and the J segment 4 bases; nucleotides outside the gene matches: 8. There are 17 residues in the CDR3. Germline CDR1 and CDR2: MDHEN and SYDVKM. Supplemented by reference TRBV28 and TRBJ2-6, the full variable domain reads DVKVTQSSRYLVKRTGEKVFLECVQDMDHENMFWYRQDPGLGLRLIYFSYDVKMKEKGDIPEGYSVSREKKERFSLILESASTNQTSMYLCASRAPGLAAGANVLTFGAGSRLTVL.